The 30 T cell receptor beta chains presented below share a single source sample, sequenced in a study of blood T cell repertoires in COVID-19 (dated by TCRdb to about 2020). Libraries were built with the immunoSEQ multiplex PCR assay. The immuneACCESS repertoire file appears here via TCRdb, limited to in-frame rearrangements. These files lack a portion of the clones; in checked studies, under half of the deficit traces to unresolved V genes, and the cause of the others is not known. The sample has about 200,000 clones on record, approximately 80% of them singletons. The ten most abundant clones make up 9.5% to 15% of the sample. Sequencing was performed on peripheral blood. These receptor sequences come from a human donor in a cohort sampled during active COVID-19.

The rearrangement uses TRBV7-2 and TRBJ2-3; D is unresolved. This CDR3 is 11 amino acids long. Between the trimmed V and J ends, which lost 2 bases and 6 bases, there was a span of 3 bases. Germline CDR1 and CDR2: SGHTA and FQGNSA. The DNA for the CDR3 is TGTGCCAGCAGCTTACAGGATACGCAGTATTTT. Its protein product is CASSLQDTQYF. Drawing the rest from reference TRBV7-2 and TRBJ2-3, the complete variable domain is GAGVSQSPSNKVTEKGKDVELRCDPISGHTALYWYRQSLGQGLEFLIYFQGNSAPDKSGLPSDRFSAERTGGSVSTLTIQRTQQEDSAVYLCASSLQDTQYFGPGTRLTVL.

This clone appeared once. The V and J genes are TRBV7-9 and TRBJ1-1; D is undetermined. Germline assignment: CDR1 SEHNR and CDR2 FQNEAQ (reference sequence). Between the trimmed V and J ends, which lost 6 bases and 2 bases, there was a span of 7 bases. There are 12 residues in the CDR3. The CDR3 bases are TGTGCCAGCAGAATCAGTAACACTGAAGCTTTCTTT. This codes for CASRISNTEAFF.

CDR3: CASSSETGRQPQHF. The CDR3 DNA sequence: TGTGCCAGCAGCTCAGAGACAGGACGCCAGCCCCAGCATTTT. The V gene is TRBV5-5, the J gene TRBJ1-5; D may be TRBD1 (6 bases). V lost 3 bases to trimming and J lost 7 bases, with 14 bases between them. The germline V gene encodes CDR1 SGHKS and CDR2 YYEKEE (reference sequence). There are 14 residues in the CDR3.

V is TRBV5-1 and J is TRBJ2-7, with D tentatively TRBD2 (6 bases). The CDR3 extends over 13 amino acids. Between the trimmed V and J ends, which lost 3 bases and 7 bases, there was a span of 14 bases. CDR1 SGHRS and CDR2 YFSETQ come from the germline V gene. The CDR3 nucleotides read TGCGCCAGCAGCTGGGGGGACGGGTCTGAGCAGTACTTC. Protein product: CASSWGDGSEQYF.

This CDR3 is CASSPQYSSGSASYNEQFF. The CDR3 DNA reads TGTGCCAGCAGTCCCCAATATTCTAGCGGGAGTGCCTCCTACAATGAGCAGTTCTTC. The rearrangement uses TRBV6-6 and TRBJ2-1; 10 nucleotides match TRBD2. V gave up 5 bases and J gave up 0 bases; unmatched junction bases: 13. CDR1 is MNHNY and CDR2 is SVGAGI in the germline V gene (reference sequence). The CDR3 has 19 residues.

This clone was recorded at least ten times. The V and J genes are TRBV25-1 and TRBJ1-4; D is ambiguous. The CDR3 consists of 12 residues. The germline CDR1 and CDR2 sequences are MGHDK and SYGVNS. V was cut by 7 bases and J by 11 bases, with 14 bases left in between. This CDR3 is CASKRSGEKLFF. CDR3 nucleotides: TGTGCCAGCAAAAGAAGCGGCGAGAAACTGTTTTTT.

This clone came up once. This sequence joins TRBV28 and TRBJ2-5; D may be TRBD2 (5 bases). Between the trimmed V and J ends, which lost 2 bases and 4 bases, there was a span of 17 bases. The CDR3 spans 16 residues. Germline CDR1 and CDR2: MDHEN and SYDVKM. The CDR3 coding sequence is TGTGCCAGCAGTTTACCCGGACTCCGCATTCCAGAGACCCAGTACTTC. It translates to CASSLPGLRIPETQYF.

The chain carries TRBV5-5 and TRBJ1-6; 9 bases agree with TRBD1. CDR1 is SGHKS, CDR2 YYEKEE, per germline (reference sequence). The CDR3 has 14 residues. Trimming at V came to 0 bases and at J to 14 bases, leaving 6 bases not matched to a gene. CDR3 residues: CASSLETGGRALHF. The CDR3 nucleotides are TGTGCCAGCAGCTTGGAGACAGGGGGAAGGGCCCTCCACTTT.

This chain's CDR3 is CASSSRTGELFF. Written as DNA, the CDR3 is TGTGCCAGTAGTTCCCGTACCGGGGAGCTGTTTTTT. The chain has TRBV19 and TRBJ2-2, with no clear D. The CDR3 runs to 12 residues. CDR1 is LNHDA and CDR2 is SQIVND in the germline V gene (reference sequence). The ends were cut back, 5 bases at V and 5 bases at J, with 6 bases in the middle.

The chain has TRBV6-5 and TRBJ2-7; D is possibly TRBD1 (6 bases). Germline lookup yields CDR1 MNHEY and CDR2 SVGAGI. CDR3 length equals 13 residues. With 6 bases removed from V and 2 bases from J, the gap between germline ends came to 11 bases. This CDR3 is CASSRGPTYEQYF. CDR3 coding DNA: TGTGCCAGCAGCAGGGGTCCCACCTACGAGCAGTACTTC.

The rearrangement links TRBV4-3 to TRBJ1-2; D is unresolved. CDR3 length: 14 residues. Trimming took 2 bases from V and 4 from J, leaving 11 bases between them. CDR1 LGHNA and CDR2 YSLEER come from the germline V gene. The CDR3: CASSQSRVAYGYTF. The CDR3 DNA sequence: TGCGCCAGCAGCCAAAGTCGGGTGGCCTATGGCTACACCTTC.

CDR3 DNA sequence: TGTGCCAGCATGCAGGGGATCTATGGCTACACCTTC. It is translated as CASMQGIYGYTF. The chain employs TRBV25-1 and TRBJ1-2; possible D gene TRBD1, 6 bases. V lost 7 bases and J lost 4, with 10 bases in between. The CDR3 extends over 12 amino acids. Germline CDR1 reads MGHDK; CDR2 reads SYGVNS.

The sample holds a few counts of this clone. The chain combines TRBV7-9 with TRBJ1-3, with a possible D match to TRBD1 (6 bases). The V end was cut by 2 bases, the J end by 3 bases, with 14 bases between. Germline V gene lookup returns CDR1 SEHNR and CDR2 FQNEAQ (reference sequence). This CDR3 comprises 16 residues. In DNA form, the CDR3 reads TGTGCCAGCAGCTTAAATACAGGGTTGGATGGAAACACCATATATTTT. Its protein product is CASSLNTGLDGNTIYF.

This clone appeared a few times. The chain carries TRBV28 and TRBJ2-2; the D is unclear. Germline V gene data show CDR1 as MDHEN and CDR2 as SYDVKM. Trimming removed 2 bases from V and 3 bases from J, with 4 bases in between. The CDR3 has 13 residues. CDR3 amino acids: CASSLGHTGELFF. CDR3 nucleotides: TGTGCCAGCAGTTTAGGGCACACCGGGGAGCTGTTTTTT.

The rearrangement joins TRBV14 to TRBJ2-1; 8 bases match TRBD1. Germline V gene lookup returns CDR1 SGHDN and CDR2 FVKESK. This CDR3 comprises 15 residues. J gave up 3 bases and V 1 base, and 2 bases lay outside the gene matches. As DNA, the CDR3 is TGTGCCAGCAGCCAAGGGACAGGGTACTACAATGAGCAGTTCTTC. Amino acids: CASSQGTGYYNEQFF.

The sample holds a few counts of this clone. This chain joins TRBV11-2 and TRBJ1-5, with 12 positions matching TRBD1. J was trimmed by 6 bases and V by 4 bases; bases with no gene match: 4. Germline values: CDR1 SGHAT, CDR2 FQNNGV. The CDR3 has 15 residues. The chain's CDR3 is CASSSGTGGLQPQHF. In nucleotides, the CDR3 is TGTGCCAGCAGCTCCGGGACAGGGGGCCTTCAGCCCCAGCATTTT.

The chain employs TRBV7-9 and TRBJ1-5, with D possibly matching TRBD1 (6 bases). The V gene lost 5 bases and the J gene lost 7 bases, with 9 bases spanning the gap. Germline-derived CDR1 and CDR2 are SEHNR and FQNEAQ (reference sequence). The CDR3 totals 12 residues. The CDR3 coding sequence is TGTGCCAGCAGCCGACAGGCCCAGCCCCAGCATTTT. Translating it yields CASSRQAQPQHF.

The table lists this clone with a few counts. The rearrangement joins TRBV7-2 to TRBJ2-3; 13 bases map to TRBD2. Germline V gene data show CDR1 as SGHTA and CDR2 as FQGNSA. This CDR3 spans 16 amino acids. Trimming cost V 4 bases and J 6 bases; bases outside gene matches: 7. The CDR3 region is CASSSGLAGPGDTQYF. The CDR3 region has the DNA TGTGCCAGCAGCTCGGGACTAGCGGGACCAGGGGATACGCAGTATTTT.

In this sample, this clone turned up once. V and J are TRBV5-6 and TRBJ1-4; 9 positions agree with TRBD1. This CDR3 comprises 14 residues. The germline gives CDR1 SGHDT, CDR2 YYEEEE. V shed 3 bases and J 13 bases; nucleotides not matched to a gene: 10. The CDR3 nucleotides are TGTGCCAGCAGCTGGGGGACAGGGAGTGAGAGACTGTTTTTT. Its protein is CASSWGTGSERLFF.

The chain uses TRBV14 and TRBJ2-2; 10 nucleotides match TRBD2. From germline, CDR1 is SGHDN and CDR2 FVKESK. V lost 2 bases and J lost 4; bases outside the gene matches: 1. CDR3 size: 15 residues. The CDR3 nucleotides read TGTGCCAGCAGCCAACTAGCGGGAGCCACCGGGGAGCTGTTTTTT. As protein: CASSQLAGATGELFF.

This clone was seen only once. V and J are TRBV12-3 or TRBV12-4 and TRBJ2-5; D not resolved. The CDR3 loop spans 11 amino acids. V lost 4 bases and J lost 4, with 4 bases in between. The CDR3 DNA sequence: TGTGCCAGCAGTTATCTAGAGACCCAGTACTTC. It encodes CASSYLETQYF.

The chain has TRBV28 and TRBJ2-2; 9 bases align to TRBD2. Germline assignment: CDR1 MDHEN and CDR2 SYDVKM. This CDR3 is built from 14 residues. The V gene end was trimmed by 6 bases and the J gene end by 7 bases; junction bases not matched to a gene: 6. CDR3 in amino acids: CASRPSGTSGELFF. In DNA form, the CDR3 reads TGTGCCAGCAGACCTAGCGGGACTAGCGGGGAGCTGTTTTTT.

The chain combines TRBV28 with TRBJ2-1; D perhaps matches TRBD1 (6 bases). Germline CDR1 and CDR2: MDHEN and SYDVKM. This CDR3 has 12 amino acids. Between the trimmed V and J ends, which lost 4 bases and 8 bases, there was a span of 9 bases. CDR3 protein: CASSYRVDEQFF. CDR3 bases: TGTGCCAGCAGTTACAGGGTAGATGAGCAGTTCTTC.

This clone was detected a few times. The chain carries TRBV2 and TRBJ2-3, with D tentatively TRBD2 (5 bases). The CDR3 consists of 15 residues. V gave up 2 bases and J gave up 5 bases, with 14 bases separating them. CDR1 and CDR2 (germline): SNHLY, FYNNEI. CDR3 protein: CASSESGDYGDTQYF. CDR3 DNA: TGTGCCAGCAGTGAATCCGGGGATTACGGAGATACGCAGTATTTT.

The V call is TRBV27, the J call TRBJ1-2; TRBD1 aligns across 8 bases. V gave up 6 bases and J gave up 5 bases; unmatched junction bases: 14. This CDR3 has 16 amino acids. Germline V gene sequence: CDR1 MNHEY, CDR2 SMNVEV (reference sequence). The CDR3: CASRQSKDRERYGYTF. Here the CDR3 DNA reads TGTGCCAGCAGACAATCCAAGGACAGGGAGAGGTATGGCTACACCTTC.

The chain employs TRBV29-1 and TRBJ2-5; 11 bases fit TRBD1. In germline, CDR1 is SQVTM, CDR2 ANQGSEA. This CDR3 spans 15 amino acids. The junction had 10 bases not matched to a gene; V was cut back by 6 bases and J by 4 bases. The CDR3 coding sequence is TGCAGCGTCCTAACCGGGACAGGGGGGGGAGAGACCCAGTACTTC. It yields the protein CSVLTGTGGGETQYF. Full variable domain (missing parts from reference TRBV29-1 and TRBJ2-5): SAVISQKPSRDICQRGTSLTIQCQVDSQVTMMFWYRQQPGQSLTLIATANQGSEATYESGFVIDKFPISRPNLTFSTLTVSNMSPEDSSIYLCSVLTGTGGGETQYFGPGTRLLVL.

The V gene is TRBV4-2, the J gene TRBJ2-5; 11 positions match TRBD2. The junction had 8 bases not matched to a gene; V was cut back by 4 bases and J by 4 bases. The CDR3 extends over 16 amino acids. CDR1 is LGHNA, CDR2 YNFKEQ, per germline. The CDR3 DNA is TGTGCCAGCAGCCCGAGACTAGCGGGATCGGGAGAGACCCAGTACTTC. This gives the protein CASSPRLAGSGETQYF.

The chain carries TRBV25-1 and TRBJ1-5, with TRBD1 identical over 9 bases. Germline V gives CDR1 MGHDK, CDR2 SYGVNS. J lost 6 bases, V lost 4 bases, and 4 bases had no gene match. The CDR3 is 14 residues long. CDR3 amino acids: CASSVQGASQPQHF. The CDR3 nucleotides are TGTGCCAGCAGTGTACAGGGGGCATCTCAGCCCCAGCATTTT.

The gene calls are TRBV4-3 and TRBJ2-7; maybe TRBD1 (6 bases). Germline V CDR1 and CDR2: LGHNA, YSLEER. This CDR3 is 15 amino acids long. The ends were cut back, 0 bases at V and 2 bases at J, with 11 bases in the middle. The CDR3 DNA follows: TGCGCCAGCAGCCAAGAAACAGGGAATGCCTACGAGCAGTACTTC. Translated, it gives CASSQETGNAYEQYF.

This rearrangement joins TRBV6-5 to TRBJ1-5; no definite D call. Germline values: CDR1 MNHEY, CDR2 SVGAGI. V was trimmed by 8 bases and J by 0 bases, leaving 11 bases between them. The length of the CDR3 is 14 residues. CDR3 DNA: TGTGCCAGCCAGAGGGCAGATAGCAATCAGCCCCAGCATTTT. Translated, it gives CASQRADSNQPQHF.